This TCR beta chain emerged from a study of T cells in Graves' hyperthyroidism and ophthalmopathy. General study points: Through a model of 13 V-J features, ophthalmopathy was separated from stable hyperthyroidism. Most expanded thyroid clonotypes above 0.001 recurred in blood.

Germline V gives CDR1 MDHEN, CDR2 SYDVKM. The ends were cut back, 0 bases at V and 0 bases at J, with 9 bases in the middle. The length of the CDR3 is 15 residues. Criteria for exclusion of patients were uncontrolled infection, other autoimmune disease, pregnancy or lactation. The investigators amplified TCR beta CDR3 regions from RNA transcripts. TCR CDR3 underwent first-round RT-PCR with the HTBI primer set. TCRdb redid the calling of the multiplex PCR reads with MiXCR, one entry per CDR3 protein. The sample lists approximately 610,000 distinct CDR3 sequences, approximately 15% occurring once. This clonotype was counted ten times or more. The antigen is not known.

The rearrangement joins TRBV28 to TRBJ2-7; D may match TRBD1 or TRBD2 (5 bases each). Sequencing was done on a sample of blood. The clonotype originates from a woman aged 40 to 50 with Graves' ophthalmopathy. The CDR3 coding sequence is TGTGCCAGCAGTTTATGGTGGGACGGCTCCTACGAGCAGTACTTC. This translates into CASSLWWDGSYEQYF.